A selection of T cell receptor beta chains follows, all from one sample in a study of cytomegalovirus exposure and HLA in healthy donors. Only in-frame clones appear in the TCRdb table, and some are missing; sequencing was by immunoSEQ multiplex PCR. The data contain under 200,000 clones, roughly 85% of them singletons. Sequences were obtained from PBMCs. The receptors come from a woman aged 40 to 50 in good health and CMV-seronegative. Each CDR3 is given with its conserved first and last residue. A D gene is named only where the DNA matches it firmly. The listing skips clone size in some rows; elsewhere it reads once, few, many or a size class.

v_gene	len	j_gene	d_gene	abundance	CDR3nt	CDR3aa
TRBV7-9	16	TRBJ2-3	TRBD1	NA	TGTGCCAGCAGCTCAGACAGGGACCCCCGCACAGATACGCAGTATTTT	CASSSDRDPRTDTQYF
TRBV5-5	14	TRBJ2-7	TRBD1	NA	TGTGCCAGCAGCTGGCGGGACAGGGGAGACGAGCAGTACTTC	CASSWRDRGDEQYF
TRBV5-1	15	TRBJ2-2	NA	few	TGCGCCAGCAGCATGGACAGACCGAATACCGGGGAGCTGTTTTTT	CASSMDRPNTGELFF
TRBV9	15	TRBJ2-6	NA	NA	TGTGCCAGCAGCGTGCTCGACAGGGGGGCCAACGTCCTGACTTTC	CASSVLDRGANVLTF
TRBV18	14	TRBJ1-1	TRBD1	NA	TGTGCCAGCTCACGGGACAGAGGGAACACTGAAGCTTTCTTT	CASSRDRGNTEAFF
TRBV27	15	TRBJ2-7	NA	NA	TGTGCCAGCAGTTTATCGAAAGGGGCAAGCCACGAGCAGTACTTC	CASSLSKGASHEQYF
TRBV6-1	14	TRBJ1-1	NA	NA	TGTGCCAGCAGTGCGGGGGGCTGGGACACTGAAGCTTTCTTT	CASSAGGWDTEAFF
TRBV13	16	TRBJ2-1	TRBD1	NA	TGTGCCAGCAGCCCTCGGACAGGAATCTCCTACAATGAGCAGTTCTTC	CASSPRTGISYNEQFF
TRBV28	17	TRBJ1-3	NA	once	TGTGCCAGCAGTTTATGGGGGGGGCGAAACTCTGGAAACACCATATATTTT	CASSLWGGRNSGNTIYF
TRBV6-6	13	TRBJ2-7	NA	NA	TGTGCCAGCAGTCGGGACACTTCCTACGAGCAGTACTTC	CASSRDTSYEQYF
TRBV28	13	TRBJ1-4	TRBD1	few	TGTGCCAGCAGCCCCGGAGGGACAGGGGGCGCGTTTTTT	CASSPGGTGGAFF
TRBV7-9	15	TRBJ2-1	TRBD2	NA	TGTGCCAGCAGCTTAGGTCTAGCGGGAGTCAATGAGCAGTTCTTC	CASSLGLAGVNEQFF